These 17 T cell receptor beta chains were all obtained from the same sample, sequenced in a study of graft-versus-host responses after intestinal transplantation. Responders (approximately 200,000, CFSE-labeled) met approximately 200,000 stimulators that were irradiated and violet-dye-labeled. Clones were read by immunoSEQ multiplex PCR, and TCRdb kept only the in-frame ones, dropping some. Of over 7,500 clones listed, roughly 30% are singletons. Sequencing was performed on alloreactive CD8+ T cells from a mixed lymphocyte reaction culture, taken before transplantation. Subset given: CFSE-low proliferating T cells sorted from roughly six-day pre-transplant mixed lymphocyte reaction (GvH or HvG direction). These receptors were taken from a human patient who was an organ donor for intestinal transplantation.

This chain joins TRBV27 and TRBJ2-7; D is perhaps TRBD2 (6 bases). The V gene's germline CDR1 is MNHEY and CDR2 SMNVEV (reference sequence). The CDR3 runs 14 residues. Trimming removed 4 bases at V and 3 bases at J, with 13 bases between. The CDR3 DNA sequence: TGTGCCAGCAGTTATAGCGGTAGGGGCTACGAGCAGTACTTC. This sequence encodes CASSYSGRGYEQYF.

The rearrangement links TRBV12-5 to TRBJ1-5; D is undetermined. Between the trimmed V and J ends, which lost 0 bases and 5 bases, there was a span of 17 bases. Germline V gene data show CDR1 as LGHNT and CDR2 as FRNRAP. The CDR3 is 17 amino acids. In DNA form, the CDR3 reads TGTGCTAGTGGTTTGGTACCAGGCCTCCGGTGGGATCAGCCCCAGCATTTT. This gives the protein CASGLVPGLRWDQPQHF. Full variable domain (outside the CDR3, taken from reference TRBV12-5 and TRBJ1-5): DARVTQTPRHKVTEMGQEVTMRCQPILGHNTVFWYRQTMMQGLELLAYFRNRAPLDDSGMPKDRFSAEMPDATLATLKIQPSEPRDSAVYFCASGLVPGLRWDQPQHFGDGTRLSIL.

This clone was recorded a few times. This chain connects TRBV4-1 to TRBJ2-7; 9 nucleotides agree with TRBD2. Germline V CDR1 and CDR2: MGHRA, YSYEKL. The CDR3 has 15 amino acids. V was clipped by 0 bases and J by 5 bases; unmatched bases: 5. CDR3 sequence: CASSQDLSGSDEQYF. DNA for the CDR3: TGCGCCAGCAGCCAAGATCTTAGCGGGAGTGACGAGCAGTACTTC.

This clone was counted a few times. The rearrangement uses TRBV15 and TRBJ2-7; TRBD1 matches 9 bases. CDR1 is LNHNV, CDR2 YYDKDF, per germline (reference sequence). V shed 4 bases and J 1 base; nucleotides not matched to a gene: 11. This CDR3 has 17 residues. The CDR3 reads CATSTPNTGTGSYEQYF. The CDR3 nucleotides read TGTGCCACCAGCACCCCTAATACCGGGACAGGGTCCTACGAGCAGTACTTC.

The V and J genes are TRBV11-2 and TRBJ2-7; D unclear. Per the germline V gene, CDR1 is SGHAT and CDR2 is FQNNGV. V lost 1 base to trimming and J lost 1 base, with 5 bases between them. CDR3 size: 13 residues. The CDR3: CASSLGSSYEQYF. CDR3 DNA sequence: TGTGCCAGCAGCTTAGGTTCATCCTACGAGCAGTACTTC.

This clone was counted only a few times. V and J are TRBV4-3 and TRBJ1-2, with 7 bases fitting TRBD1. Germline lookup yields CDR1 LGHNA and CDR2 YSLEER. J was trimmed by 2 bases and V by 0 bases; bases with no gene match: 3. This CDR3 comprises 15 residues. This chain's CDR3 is CASSQDLRGNYGYTF. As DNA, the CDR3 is TGCGCCAGCAGCCAAGACCTCAGGGGGAACTATGGCTACACCTTC.

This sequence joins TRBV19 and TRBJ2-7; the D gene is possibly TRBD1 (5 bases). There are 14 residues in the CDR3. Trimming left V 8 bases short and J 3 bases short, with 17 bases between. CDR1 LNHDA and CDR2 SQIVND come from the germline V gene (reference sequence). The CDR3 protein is CASSHLGQDYEQYF. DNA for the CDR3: TGTGCCAGTTCGCACTTGGGGCAGGACTACGAGCAGTACTTC.

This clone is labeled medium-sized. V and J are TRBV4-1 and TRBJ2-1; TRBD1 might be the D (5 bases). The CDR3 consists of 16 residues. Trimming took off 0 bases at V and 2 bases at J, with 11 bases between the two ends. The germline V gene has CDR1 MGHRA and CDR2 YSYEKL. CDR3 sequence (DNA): TGCGCCAGCAGCCAAGAGTGGGGCAAAGCCTACAATGAGCAGTTCTTC. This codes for CASSQEWGKAYNEQFF.

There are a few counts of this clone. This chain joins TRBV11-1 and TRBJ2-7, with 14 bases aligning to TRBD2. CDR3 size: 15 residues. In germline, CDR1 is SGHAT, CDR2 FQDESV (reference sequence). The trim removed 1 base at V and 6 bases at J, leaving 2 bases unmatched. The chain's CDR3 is CASSLGGLAGGEQYF. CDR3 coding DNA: TGTGCCAGCAGCTTAGGAGGACTAGCGGGAGGCGAGCAGTACTTC.

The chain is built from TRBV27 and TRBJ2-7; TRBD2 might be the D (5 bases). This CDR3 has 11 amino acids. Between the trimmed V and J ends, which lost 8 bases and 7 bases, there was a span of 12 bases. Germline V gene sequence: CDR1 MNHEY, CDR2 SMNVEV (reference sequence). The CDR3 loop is CASRTGLEQYF. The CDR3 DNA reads TGTGCCAGCCGAACGGGGTTGGAGCAGTACTTC.

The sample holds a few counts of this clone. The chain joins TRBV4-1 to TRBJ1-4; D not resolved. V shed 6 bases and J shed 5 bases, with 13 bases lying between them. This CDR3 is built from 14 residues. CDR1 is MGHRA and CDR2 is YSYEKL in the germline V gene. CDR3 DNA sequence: TGCGCCAGCAGAGCATATCACGGGAATGAAAAACTGTTTTTT. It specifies CASRAYHGNEKLFF.

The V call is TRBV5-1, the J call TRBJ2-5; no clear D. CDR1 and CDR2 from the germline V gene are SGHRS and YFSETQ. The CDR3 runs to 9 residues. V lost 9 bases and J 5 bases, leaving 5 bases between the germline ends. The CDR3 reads CANRETQYF. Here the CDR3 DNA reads TGCGCCAACCGGGAGACCCAGTACTTC.

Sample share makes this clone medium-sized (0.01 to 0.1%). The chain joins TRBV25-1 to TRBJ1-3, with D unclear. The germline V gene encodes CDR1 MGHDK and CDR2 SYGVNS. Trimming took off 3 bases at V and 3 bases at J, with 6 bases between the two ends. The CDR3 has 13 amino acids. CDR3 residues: CASSDFNGNTIYF. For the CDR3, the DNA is TGTGCCAGCAGTGATTTTAATGGAAACACCATATATTTT.

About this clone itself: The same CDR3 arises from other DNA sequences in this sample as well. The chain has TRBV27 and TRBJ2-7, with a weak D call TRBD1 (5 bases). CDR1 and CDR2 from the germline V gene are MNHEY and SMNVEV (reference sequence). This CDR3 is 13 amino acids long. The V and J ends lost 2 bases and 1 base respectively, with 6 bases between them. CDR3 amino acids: CASSLTGSYEQYF. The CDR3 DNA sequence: TGTGCCAGCAGTTTAACAGGATCCTACGAGCAGTACTTC.

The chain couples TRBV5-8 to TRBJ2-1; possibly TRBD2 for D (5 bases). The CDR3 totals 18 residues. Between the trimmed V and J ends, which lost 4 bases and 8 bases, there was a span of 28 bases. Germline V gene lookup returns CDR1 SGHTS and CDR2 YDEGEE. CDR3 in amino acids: CASSQRERPFPNEDEQFF. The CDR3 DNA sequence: TGTGCCAGCAGCCAACGTGAGCGGCCTTTTCCGAATGAGGATGAGCAGTTCTTC.

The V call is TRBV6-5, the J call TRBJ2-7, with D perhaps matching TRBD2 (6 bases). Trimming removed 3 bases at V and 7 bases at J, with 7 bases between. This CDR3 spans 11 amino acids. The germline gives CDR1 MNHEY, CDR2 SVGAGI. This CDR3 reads CASSYREEQYF. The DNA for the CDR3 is TGTGCCAGCAGTTATCGGGAGGAGCAGTACTTC.

The CDR3 sequence: CASSMPGGNYGYTF. The CDR3 DNA reads TGTGCCAGTAGTATGCCGGGGGGGAACTATGGCTACACCTTC. The V gene is TRBV19, the J gene TRBJ1-2; possibly TRBD1 for D (5 bases). V was pared by 3 bases and J by 2 bases, with 10 bases between. CDR1 and CDR2 (germline): LNHDA, SQIVND (reference sequence). The CDR3 is made up of 14 amino acids.